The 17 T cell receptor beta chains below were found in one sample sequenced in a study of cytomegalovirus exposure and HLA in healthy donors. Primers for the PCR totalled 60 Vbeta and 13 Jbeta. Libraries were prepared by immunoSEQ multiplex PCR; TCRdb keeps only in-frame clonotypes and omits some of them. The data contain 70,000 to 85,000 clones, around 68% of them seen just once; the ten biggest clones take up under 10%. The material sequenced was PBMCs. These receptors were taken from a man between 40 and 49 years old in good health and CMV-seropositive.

For the CDR3, the DNA is TGTGCCAGCTCACCACAGGGGATGGACACTGAAGCTTTCTTT. This translates into CASSPQGMDTEAFF. This sequence joins TRBV18 and TRBJ1-1, with D maybe TRBD1 (5 bases). Germline V gene sequence: CDR1 KGHSH, CDR2 LQKENI. V gave up 1 base and J gave up 3 bases, with 9 bases separating them. The CDR3 has 14 amino acids.

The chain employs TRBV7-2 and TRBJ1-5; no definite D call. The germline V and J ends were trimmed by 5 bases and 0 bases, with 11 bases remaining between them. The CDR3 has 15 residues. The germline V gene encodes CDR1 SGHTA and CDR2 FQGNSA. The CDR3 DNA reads TGTGCCAGCAGCCAAGGAGGCTCTAGCAATCAGCCCCAGCATTTT. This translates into CASSQGGSSNQPQHF. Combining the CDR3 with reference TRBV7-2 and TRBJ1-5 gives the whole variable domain GAGVSQSPSNKVTEKGKDVELRCDPISGHTALYWYRQSLGQGLEFLIYFQGNSAPDKSGLPSDRFSAERTGGSVSTLTIQRTQQEDSAVYLCASSQGGSSNQPQHFGDGTRLSIL.

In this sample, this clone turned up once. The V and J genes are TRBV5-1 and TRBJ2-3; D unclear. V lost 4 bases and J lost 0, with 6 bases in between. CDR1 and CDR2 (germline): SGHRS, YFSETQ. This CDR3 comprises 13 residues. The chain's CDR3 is CASSQSSTDTQYF. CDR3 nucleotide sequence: TGCGCCAGCAGCCAGTCTAGCACAGATACGCAGTATTTT.

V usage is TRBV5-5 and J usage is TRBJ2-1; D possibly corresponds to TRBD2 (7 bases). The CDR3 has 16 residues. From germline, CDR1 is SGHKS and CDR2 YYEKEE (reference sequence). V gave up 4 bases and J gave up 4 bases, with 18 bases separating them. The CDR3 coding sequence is TGTGCCAGCAGCCTAGTAGGGGGAGGGCCTTACAATGAGCAGTTCTTC. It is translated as CASSLVGGGPYNEQFF. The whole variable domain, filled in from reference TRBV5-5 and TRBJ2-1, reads DAGVTQSPTHLIKTRGQQVTLRCSPISGHKSVSWYQQVLGQGPQFIFQYYEKEERGRGNFPDRFSARQFPNYSSELNVNALLLGDSALYLCASSLVGGGPYNEQFFGPGTRLTVL.

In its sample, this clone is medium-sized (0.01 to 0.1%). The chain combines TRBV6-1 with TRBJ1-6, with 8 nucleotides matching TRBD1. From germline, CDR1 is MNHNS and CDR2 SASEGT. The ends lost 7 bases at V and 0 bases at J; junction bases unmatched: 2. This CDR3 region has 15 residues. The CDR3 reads CASTGTGSYNSPLHF. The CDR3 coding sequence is TGTGCCAGCACCGGGACAGGCTCCTATAATTCACCCCTCCACTTT.

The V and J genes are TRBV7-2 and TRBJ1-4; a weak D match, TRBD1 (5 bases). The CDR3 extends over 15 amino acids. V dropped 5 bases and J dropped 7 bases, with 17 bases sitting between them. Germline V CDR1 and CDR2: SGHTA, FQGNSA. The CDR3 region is CASSPPGGSGEKLFF. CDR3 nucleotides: TGTGCCAGCAGCCCTCCTGGGGGGAGTGGTGAAAAACTGTTTTTT.

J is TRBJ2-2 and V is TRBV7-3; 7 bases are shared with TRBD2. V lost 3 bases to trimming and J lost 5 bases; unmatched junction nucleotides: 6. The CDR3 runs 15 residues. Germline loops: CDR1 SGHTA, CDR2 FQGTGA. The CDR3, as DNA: TGTGCCAGCAGCTTGGACGGGGGGAAGACCGGGGAGCTGTTTTTT. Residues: CASSLDGGKTGELFF.

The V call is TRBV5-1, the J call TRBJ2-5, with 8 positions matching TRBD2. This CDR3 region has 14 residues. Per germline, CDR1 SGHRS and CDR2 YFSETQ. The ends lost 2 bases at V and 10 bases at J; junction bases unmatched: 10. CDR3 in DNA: TGCGCCAGCAGCTTTGAGGTAGCGGGATCCCTCCAGTACTTC. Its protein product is CASSFEVAGSLQYF. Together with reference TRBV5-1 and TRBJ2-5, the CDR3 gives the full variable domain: KAGVTQTPRYLIKTRGQQVTLSCSPISGHRSVSWYQQTPGQGLQFLFEYFSETQRNKGNFPGRFSGRQFSNSRSEMNVSTLELGDSALYLCASSFEVAGSLQYFGPGTRLLVL.

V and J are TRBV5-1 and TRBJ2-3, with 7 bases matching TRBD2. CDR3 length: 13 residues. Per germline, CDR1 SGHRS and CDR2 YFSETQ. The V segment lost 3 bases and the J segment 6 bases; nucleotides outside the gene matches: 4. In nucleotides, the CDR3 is TGCGCCAGCAGCTGGGGGGGGGAGGATACGCAGTATTTT. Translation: CASSWGGEDTQYF.

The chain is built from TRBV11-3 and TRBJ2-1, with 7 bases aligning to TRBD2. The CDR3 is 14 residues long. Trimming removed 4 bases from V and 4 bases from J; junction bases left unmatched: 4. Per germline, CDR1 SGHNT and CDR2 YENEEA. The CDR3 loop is CASSWGTTYNEQFF. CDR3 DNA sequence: TGTGCCAGCAGCTGGGGGACTACATACAATGAGCAGTTCTTC.

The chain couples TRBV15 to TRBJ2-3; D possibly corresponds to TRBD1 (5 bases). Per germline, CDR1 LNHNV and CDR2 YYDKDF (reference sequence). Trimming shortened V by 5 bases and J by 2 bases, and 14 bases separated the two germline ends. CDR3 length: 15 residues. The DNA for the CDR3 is TGTGCCACCAGCCCAAACCAGGGTTACACAGATACGCAGTATTTT. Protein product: CATSPNQGYTDTQYF. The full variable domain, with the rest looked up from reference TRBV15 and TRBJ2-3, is DAMVIQNPRYQVTQFGKPVTLSCSQTLNHNVMYWYQQKSSQAPKLLFHYYDKDFNNEADTPDNFQSRRPNTSFCFLDIRSPGLGDTAMYLCATSPNQGYTDTQYFGPGTRLTVL.

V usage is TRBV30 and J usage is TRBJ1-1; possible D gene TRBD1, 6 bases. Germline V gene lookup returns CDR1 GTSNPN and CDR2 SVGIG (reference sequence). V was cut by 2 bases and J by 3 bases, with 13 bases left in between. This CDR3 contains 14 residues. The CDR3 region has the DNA TGTGCCTGGAGTAAGGACAGTACGGACACTGAAGCTTTCTTT. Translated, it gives CAWSKDSTDTEAFF.

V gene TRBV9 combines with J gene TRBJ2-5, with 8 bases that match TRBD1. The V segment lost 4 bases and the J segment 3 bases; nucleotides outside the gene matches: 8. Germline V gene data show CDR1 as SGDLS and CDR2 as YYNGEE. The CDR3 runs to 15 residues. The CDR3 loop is CASSPWTGTEETQYF. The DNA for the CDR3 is TGTGCCAGCAGCCCTTGGACAGGGACCGAAGAGACCCAGTACTTC.

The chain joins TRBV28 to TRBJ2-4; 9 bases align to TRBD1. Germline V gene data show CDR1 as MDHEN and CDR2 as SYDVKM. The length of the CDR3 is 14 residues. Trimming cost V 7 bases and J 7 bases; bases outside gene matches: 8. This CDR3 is CASIGWGQGNIQYF. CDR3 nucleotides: TGTGCCAGCATAGGGTGGGGACAGGGCAACATTCAGTACTTC.

CDR3 in DNA: TGTGCCAGCAGCTGGACCGGGGGGAGAGAAAAACTGTTTTTT. Encoded protein: CASSWTGGREKLFF. The chain has TRBV5-8 and TRBJ1-4, with D maybe TRBD1 (5 bases). Germline CDR1 and CDR2: SGHTS and YDEGEE. Deletions cut 3 bases from V and 8 bases from J, with 14 bases between. CDR3 size: 14 residues. The whole variable domain, filled in from reference TRBV5-8 and TRBJ1-4, reads EAGVTQSPTHLIKTRGQQATLRCSPISGHTSVYWYQQALGLGLQFLLWYDEGEERNRGNFPPRFSGRQFPNYSSELNVNALELEDSALYLCASSWTGGREKLFFGSGTQLSVL.

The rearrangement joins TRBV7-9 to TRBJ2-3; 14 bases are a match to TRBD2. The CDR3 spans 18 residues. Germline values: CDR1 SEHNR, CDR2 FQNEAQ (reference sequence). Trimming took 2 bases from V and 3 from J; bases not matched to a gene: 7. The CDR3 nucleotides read TGTGCCAGCAGCTTACGGGCCGGGACTAGCGGGAGAACAGATACGCAGTATTTT. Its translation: CASSLRAGTSGRTDTQYF.

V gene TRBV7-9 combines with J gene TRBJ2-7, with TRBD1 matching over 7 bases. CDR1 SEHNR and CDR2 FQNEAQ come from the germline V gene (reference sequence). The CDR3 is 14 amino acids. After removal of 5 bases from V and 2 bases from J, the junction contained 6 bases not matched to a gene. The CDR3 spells CASSRQGEAYEQYF. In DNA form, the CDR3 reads TGTGCCAGCAGCCGCCAGGGGGAAGCCTACGAGCAGTACTTC.